The T cell receptor (beta chain) described here comes from a study of T-cell memory formation after mild COVID-19 (dated by TCRdb to 2020 to 2023). Regarding the complete study: TCR sequence clusters from the two donors were largely donor specific. In two donors, T-cell clones that expanded and contracted after mild COVID-19 were tracked by sequencing TCRalpha and TCRbeta repertoires over time. Two young, previously healthy adult volunteers, one female and one male, were included in the cohort. General conclusions and limits of the study: Some responding clones were detected in pre-infection memory, which suggested that pre-existing cross-reactive memory T cells had joined the SARS-CoV-2 response. Only a couple of mild cases were covered in the study, and larger cohorts including severe cases with pre-infection samples were considered necessary. SARS-CoV-2 specificity was not confirmed for the second-wave clones peaking on day 37. Contracting CD4+ clones appeared mostly in the CM and EM memory subsets, whereas CD8+ clones were enriched in EMRA. Clones that contracted from day 15 to 85 showed balanced CD4/CD8 phenotypes, whereas a second wave of clones that expanded from day 15 to 37 leaned towards CD4+.

The CDR3 spans 14 residues, from the cysteine through the phenylalanine. Of all the DNA, just the CDR3 is kept, 42 bases in frame from base 1. CDR1 and CDR2 (MGHRA, YSYEKL) derive from the germline V gene. Trimming costs V 1 base and J 6 bases, and their ends lie 12 bases apart. The instrument given in TCRdb is Illumina NovaSeq 6000. cDNA libraries for TCRalpha and TCRbeta were prepared by 5'RACE using constant-segment primers, with sample barcodes and unique molecular identifiers added. Trizol reagent was used to extract RNA from every sample. Library amplification was performed in two PCR steps, and a second sample barcode and Illumina TruSeq adapters were introduced in the second step. Sequencing of the libraries was done on an Illumina NovaSeq, producing 2 x 150 bp paired-end reads. Regarding the original processing steps: With migec v1.2.7, reads were demultiplexed and then collapsed into UMI-guided consensus sequences. Using mixcr v2.1.11, UMI consensuses were aligned to TRA and TRB V and J templates and then assembled into clonotypes. A clonotype was counted as expanded or contracted only if both edgeR and NoisET called the change significant, with noise models trained on biological replicates. For edgeR calls, the thresholds were a false discovery rate-adjusted p below 0.01 and a log2 fold-change of 1. As an exploratory analysis of dynamics, max-normalized trajectories of the 1000 most abundant clonotypes were examined by PCA with hierarchical clustering. Each responding clone was given a CD4 or CD8 phenotype based on the CD4+ and CD8+ repertoires, which had been sequenced separately. TCRdb passed the public sequencing reads through fastp at Q25 and MiXCR, retaining productive beta sequences. Identical CDR3 proteins give one entry, which carries the most common genes and DNA. These V and J calls derive from TCRdb rather than the authors' analysis. For this sample there are approximately 340,000 distinct CDR3 sequences; 15% to 20% appear just once. The top ten constitute 20% to 25% of the sample.

This clonotype was detected a few times. Which antigen it targets is not known. No base quality information exists; no much larger clone differs at one position. Ficoll-Paque density gradient centrifugation was the method used to isolate PBMCs. Sequenced input: PBMCs or a T cell subset sorted from them (not recorded which). The chain is made from TRBV4-1 and TRBJ1-1; no D gene can be assigned with confidence. The receptor was isolated from a man aged 18 to 30 who had mild COVID-19 (a few samples of this study predate the infection). The sample titles of this study are shuffled in the database, so cell type and time point are left out; the donor was told from shared clones. The DNA sequence follows: TGCGCCAGCAGCCAAGTAAGCATGGCAGCTGAAGCTTTCTTT. Its amino acids are CASSQVSMAAEAFF.